This section outlines one T cell receptor (beta chain) sequence together with its context. The data are from a study of blood T cell repertoires in COVID-19. As for the study in general: The United States, Italy and Spain provided the acute and convalescent COVID-19 samples. The cDNA or gDNA used as material had been derived from T cells, B-cell-depleted T cells, or PBMCs.

The V and J ends lost 5 bases and 4 bases respectively, with 12 bases between them. Germline V gives CDR1 SGHTA, CDR2 FQGNSA. This CDR3 has 13 residues. Per the study methods: Estimates of nucleated cell counts were drawn from the amplification of reference gene primers. Produced via immunoSEQ multiplex PCR; TCRdb's table is partial and in-frame only. The V and J calls and clone size come from that table; D and trimming were worked out from the DNA. The sample consists of tens of thousands of clones, around 83% of them appearing once. The receptor comes from a human donor in a cohort sampled during active COVID-19. Sequenced: peripheral blood. This chain connects TRBV7-2 to TRBJ2-7; a possible D gene is TRBD1 (5 bases). The chain's CDR3 is CASSPRVQYEQYF. CDR3 nucleotides: TGTGCCAGCAGCCCCAGGGTCCAGTACGAGCAGTACTTC.